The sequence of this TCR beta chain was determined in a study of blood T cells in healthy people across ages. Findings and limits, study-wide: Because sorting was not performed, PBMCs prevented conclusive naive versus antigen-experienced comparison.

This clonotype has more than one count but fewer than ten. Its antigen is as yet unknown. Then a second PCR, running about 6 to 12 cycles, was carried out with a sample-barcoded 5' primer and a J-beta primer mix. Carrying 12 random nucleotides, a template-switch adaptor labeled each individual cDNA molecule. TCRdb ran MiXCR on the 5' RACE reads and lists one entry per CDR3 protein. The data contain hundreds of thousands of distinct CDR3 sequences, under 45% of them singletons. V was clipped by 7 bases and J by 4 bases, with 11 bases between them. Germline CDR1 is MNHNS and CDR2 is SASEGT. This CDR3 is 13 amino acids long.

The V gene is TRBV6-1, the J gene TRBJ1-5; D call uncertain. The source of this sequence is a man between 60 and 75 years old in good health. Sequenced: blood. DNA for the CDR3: TGTGCCAGCACTGCCGGGTGGAATCAGCCCCAGCATTTT. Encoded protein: CASTAGWNQPQHF.